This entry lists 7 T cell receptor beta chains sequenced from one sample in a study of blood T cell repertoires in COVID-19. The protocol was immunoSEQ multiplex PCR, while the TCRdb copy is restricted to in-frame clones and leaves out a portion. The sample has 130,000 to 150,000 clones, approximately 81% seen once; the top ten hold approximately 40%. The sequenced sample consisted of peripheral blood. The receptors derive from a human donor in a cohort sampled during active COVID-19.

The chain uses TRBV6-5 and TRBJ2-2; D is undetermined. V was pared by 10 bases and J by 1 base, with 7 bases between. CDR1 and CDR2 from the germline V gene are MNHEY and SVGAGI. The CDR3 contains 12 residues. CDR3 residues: CATTGNTGELFF. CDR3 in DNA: TGTGCCACCACCGGGAACACCGGGGAGCTGTTTTTT.

The CDR3 reads CASSSNGQGAPYGYTF. CDR3 sequence (DNA): TGTGCCAGCAGCTCAAACGGACAGGGGGCTCCCTATGGCTACACCTTC. The rearrangement joins TRBV7-3 to TRBJ1-2; 11 positions match TRBD1. This CDR3 has 16 residues. Germline CDR1 reads SGHTA; CDR2 reads FQGTGA. J lost 4 bases, V lost 4 bases, and 8 bases had no gene match.

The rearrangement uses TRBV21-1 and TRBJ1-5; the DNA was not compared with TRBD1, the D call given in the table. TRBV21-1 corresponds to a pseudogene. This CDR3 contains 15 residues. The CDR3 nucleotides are TGTGCCAGCAGCAGACAGGGCGGTGACAATCAGCCCCAGCATTTT. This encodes CASSRQGGDNQPQHF.

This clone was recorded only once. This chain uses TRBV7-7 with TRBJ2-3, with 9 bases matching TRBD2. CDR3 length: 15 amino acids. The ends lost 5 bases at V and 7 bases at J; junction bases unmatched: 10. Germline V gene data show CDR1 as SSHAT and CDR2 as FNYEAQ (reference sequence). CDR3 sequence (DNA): TGTGCCAGCAGCACCGTAGCGGGGGCTACAAATACGCAGTATTTT. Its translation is CASSTVAGATNTQYF.

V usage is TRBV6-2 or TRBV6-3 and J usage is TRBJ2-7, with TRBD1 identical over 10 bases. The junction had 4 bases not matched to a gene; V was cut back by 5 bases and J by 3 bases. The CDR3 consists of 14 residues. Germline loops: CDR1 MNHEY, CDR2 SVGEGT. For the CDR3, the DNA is TGTGCCAGCAGTACGGGGGACAGGGGCTACGAGCAGTACTTC. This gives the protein CASSTGDRGYEQYF.

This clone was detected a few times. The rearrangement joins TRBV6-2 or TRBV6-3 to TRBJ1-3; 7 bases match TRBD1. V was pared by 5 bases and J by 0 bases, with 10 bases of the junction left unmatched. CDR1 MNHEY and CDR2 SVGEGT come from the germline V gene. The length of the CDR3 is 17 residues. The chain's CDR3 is CASSPTQGQISGNTIYF. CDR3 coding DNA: TGTGCCAGCAGTCCGACTCAGGGACAGATCTCTGGAAACACCATATATTTT.

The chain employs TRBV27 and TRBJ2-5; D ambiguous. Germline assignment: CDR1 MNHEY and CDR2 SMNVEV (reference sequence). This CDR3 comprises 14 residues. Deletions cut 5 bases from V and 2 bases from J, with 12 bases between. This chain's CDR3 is CASSPIRQQETQYF. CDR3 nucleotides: TGTGCCAGCAGTCCCATACGTCAGCAAGAGACCCAGTACTTC.